Listed below are T cell receptor beta chains from one sample, sequenced in a study of a mutant IDH1 vaccine in newly diagnosed glioma. Using immunoSEQ multiplex PCR, the repertoire was profiled, and TCRdb retains in-frame clones only, with some absent. The sample shows about 63,000 clones, about 86% of them seen only once. The starting material was peripheral blood mononuclear cells (PBMCs), obtained from a glioma patient treated with radiotherapy, temozolomide or both. These receptors originate from a woman aged 18-29 years with glioma. Some clones in this sample may be carry-over from other donors' samples. CDR3s leave out the opening cysteine and the closing phenylalanine or tryptophan. The order of the fields is V gene, clone size, CDR3 length, J gene, CDR3 protein. Size tells how often a clone was seen (once, few, many) or the class of an expanded clone, and some rows leave it out.

TRBV7-9,.,10,TRBJ1-1,ASSVQNTEAF
TRBV29-1,.,11,TRBJ1-3,SVVGGTGNTIY
TRBV14,.,13,TRBJ1-2,ASSQDWGGLRGYT
TRBV10-2,.,11,TRBJ1-1,ASSAKGRTEAF
TRBV7-2,.,12,TRBJ2-3,ASSGGFSENTQY
TRBV27,.,13,TRBJ1-5,ASRAFRDSNQPQH
TRBV29-1,.,13,TRBJ2-5,SVSVAGGNQETQY
TRBV9,.,12,TRBJ1-5,ASSVGRSNQPQH
TRBV18,.,12,TRBJ1-4,ASSSRQGSEKLF
TRBV7-2,.,14,TRBJ1-6,ASSLDANSYNSPLH
TRBV6-1,.,10,TRBJ2-1,ASSGWGSEQF
TRBV6-5,.,10,TRBJ2-5,ASISREETQY
TRBV5-4,.,14,TRBJ2-6,ASSSKQRSGANVLT
TRBV6-5,.,12,TRBJ1-2,ASSRTTGVDGYT
TRBV9,.,12,TRBJ1-2,ASSSLSRGDGYT
TRBV10-3,.,17,TRBJ2-6,AITSTALLPSAGANVLT
TRBV5-1,.,13,TRBJ2-7,ASSWTGAGTYEQY
TRBV29-1,.,10,TRBJ1-2,SVQDRGEGYT
TRBV19,few,9,TRBJ1-5,ASSQGQPQH
TRBV5-6,.,11,TRBJ2-3,ASSLGSTDTQY
TRBV5-6,.,11,TRBJ2-1,ASSSQGRYEQF
TRBV9,.,14,TRBJ1-4,ASSAGPEGTNEKLF
TRBV28,.,12,TRBJ1-2,ASSLGTGVYGYT
TRBV20-1,.,9,TRBJ1-1,SAQIGTEAF
TRBV19,.,13,TRBJ2-2,ASSIREVTTGELF
TRBV5-4,.,13,TRBJ2-2,ASSLRLGGTGELF
TRBV19,.,12,TRBJ1-2,ASSSTGTAYGYT
TRBV5-6,.,12,TRBJ1-5,ASSLGQSYQPQH
TRBV9,.,14,TRBJ1-3,ASSVGGQHSGNTIY
TRBV4-3,.,12,TRBJ2-7,ASSQDNREHEQY